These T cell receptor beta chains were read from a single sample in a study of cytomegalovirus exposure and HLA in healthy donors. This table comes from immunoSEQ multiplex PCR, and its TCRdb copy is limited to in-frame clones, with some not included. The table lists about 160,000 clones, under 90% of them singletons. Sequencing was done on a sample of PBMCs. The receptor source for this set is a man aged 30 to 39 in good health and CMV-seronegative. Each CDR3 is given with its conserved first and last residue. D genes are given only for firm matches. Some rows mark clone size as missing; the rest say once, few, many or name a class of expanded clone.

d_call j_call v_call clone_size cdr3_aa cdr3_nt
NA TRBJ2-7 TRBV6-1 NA CASSETVQEYEQYF TGTGCCAGCAGTGAAACGGTACAGGAGTACGAGCAGTACTTC
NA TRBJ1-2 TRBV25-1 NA CASGEQGSTF TGTGCCAGCGGGGAACAGGGAAGCACCTTC
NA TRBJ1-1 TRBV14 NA CASSQTDRRFTEAFF TGTGCCAGCAGCCAGACCGACAGACGTTTCACTGAAGCTTTCTTT
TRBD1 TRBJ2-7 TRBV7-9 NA CSSSLGGWGQANEQYF TGTTCCAGCAGCTTAGGTGGTTGGGGACAGGCCAACGAGCAGTACTTC
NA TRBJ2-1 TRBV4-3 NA CASSQVLAGDSDTSYNEQFF TGCGCCAGCAGCCAAGTTCTCGCAGGGGATAGTGATACCTCCTACAATGAGCAGTTCTTC
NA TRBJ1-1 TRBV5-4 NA CASSSLLGLGNTEAFF TGTGCCAGCAGCTCTCTTCTTGGACTGGGGAACACTGAAGCTTTCTTT
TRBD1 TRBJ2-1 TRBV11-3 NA CASSRRTGGDEQFF TGTGCCAGCAGCCGCCGGACAGGGGGCGATGAGCAGTTCTTC
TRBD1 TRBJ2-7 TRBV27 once CASRSGRQGFYEQYF TGTGCCAGCAGGTCTGGTAGACAGGGCTTCTACGAGCAGTACTTC
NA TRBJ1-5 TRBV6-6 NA CASSYSFRGANQPQHF TGTGCCAGCAGTTACTCTTTCCGGGGGGCAAATCAGCCCCAGCATTTT
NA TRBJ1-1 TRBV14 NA CASSFRLDTEAFF TGTGCCAGCAGCTTCCGACTCGACACTGAAGCTTTCTTT
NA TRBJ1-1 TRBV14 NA CASSLSRGGTEAFF TGTGCCAGCAGCCTATCAAGGGGGGGCACTGAAGCTTTCTTT
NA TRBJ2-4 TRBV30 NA CACNRLAKNIQYF TGTGCCTGCAATCGACTAGCCAAAAACATTCAGTACTTC
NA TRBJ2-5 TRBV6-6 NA CASSYWGGGETQYF TGTGCCAGCAGTTACTGGGGTGGAGGGGAGACCCAGTACTTC
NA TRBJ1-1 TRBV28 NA CASMIPRETRSEAFF TGTGCCAGCATGATACCCCGGGAGACACGAAGTGAAGCTTTCTTT
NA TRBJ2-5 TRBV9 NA CASSGPIPQETQYF TGTGCCAGCAGCGGGCCCATCCCCCAAGAGACCCAGTACTTC
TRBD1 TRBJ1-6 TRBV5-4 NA CASGGARGVVPLHF TGTGCCAGCGGTGGGGCCAGGGGGGTCGTACCCCTCCACTTT
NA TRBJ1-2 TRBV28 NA CASSFPQGPNYGYTF TGTGCCAGCAGTTTCCCCCAGGGCCCTAACTATGGCTACACCTTC
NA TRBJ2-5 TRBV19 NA CASSIEGGFQETQYF TGTGCCAGTAGTATAGAAGGAGGGTTCCAAGAGACCCAGTACTTC
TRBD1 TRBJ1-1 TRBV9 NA CASSPRDSMNTEAFF TGTGCCAGCAGCCCCCGGGACAGCATGAACACTGAAGCTTTCTTT
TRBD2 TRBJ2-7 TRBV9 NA CASSVAKAGRVDEQYF TGCGCCAGCAGCGTAGCTAAAGCGGGACGAGTTGACGAGCAGTACTTC